Shown below are 17 T cell receptor beta chains from a single sample sequenced in a study of blood T cell repertoires in COVID-19. Measured with immunoSEQ multiplex PCR; TCRdb has only the in-frame clones, and not every one. The table includes 240,000 or so clones, roughly 80% detected once. Material: peripheral blood. The receptors derive from an elderly woman with acute or convalescent COVID-19.

The chain employs TRBV5-4 and TRBJ2-7; TRBD1 matches at 10 bases. Trimming cost V 3 bases and J 8 bases; bases outside gene matches: 11. The CDR3 runs 15 residues. Germline loops: CDR1 SGHNT, CDR2 YYREEE (reference sequence). The CDR3 DNA reads as TGTGCCAGCAGCTACCAACGGGACAGGGGTATGAAGCAGTACTTC. Protein product: CASSYQRDRGMKQYF.

V and J are TRBV7-2 and TRBJ1-1; 7 bases are a match to TRBD1. J lost 4 bases, V lost 5 bases, and 7 bases had no gene match. Per germline, CDR1 SGHTA and CDR2 FQGNSA. There are 14 residues in the CDR3. DNA for the CDR3: TGTGCCAGCAGCCAAACCGACAGGGCCACTGAAGCTTTCTTT. Translating it yields CASSQTDRATEAFF.

The chain employs TRBV28 and TRBJ2-7, with D possibly matching TRBD1 (6 bases). The CDR3 totals 15 residues. V gave up 5 bases and J gave up 2 bases, with 16 bases separating them. Germline values: CDR1 MDHEN, CDR2 SYDVKM. In DNA form, the CDR3 reads TGTGCCAGCAGTCCACCTTACAGGGCACCCTACGAGCAGTACTTC. Its protein is CASSPPYRAPYEQYF.

This chain links TRBV2 with TRBJ1-4; 7 positions agree with TRBD1. Germline V CDR1 and CDR2: SNHLY, FYNNEI. V gave up 8 bases and J gave up 11 bases; unmatched junction bases: 11. The CDR3 has 13 amino acids. This CDR3 is CASGRDRSAKLFF. The CDR3 nucleotides are TGTGCCAGCGGCAGGGACAGATCGGCTAAACTGTTTTTT.

This chain uses TRBV27 with TRBJ1-1; possibly TRBD1 for D (5 bases). The germline CDR1 and CDR2 sequences are MNHEY and SMNVEV (reference sequence). V lost 5 bases, J lost 0 bases, and 10 bases lay in between. CDR3 size: 14 residues. CDR3 protein: CASSPGQVNTEAFF. CDR3 coding DNA: TGTGCCAGCAGTCCAGGGCAGGTGAACACTGAAGCTTTCTTT.

This rearrangement joins TRBV7-2 to TRBJ2-1; 10 bases agree with TRBD2. V shed 4 bases, J shed 6 bases, and the junction held 9 bases outside the gene matches. Per the germline V gene, CDR1 is SGHTA and CDR2 is FQGNSA. This CDR3 has 16 amino acids. The CDR3 is CASSSRGAGGRNEQFF. The CDR3 DNA follows: TGTGCCAGCAGCTCCCGTGGAGCGGGGGGGCGCAATGAGCAGTTCTTC.

This clone was observed a handful of times. This chain uses TRBV9 with TRBJ2-1; 7 bases are shared with TRBD2. This CDR3 spans 15 amino acids. CDR1 SGDLS and CDR2 YYNGEE come from the germline V gene. The V and J ends lost 1 base and 2 bases, in that order; junction bases with no gene match: 3. For the CDR3, the DNA is TGTGCCAGCAGCGTAACGGCGGGGGCCTACAATGAGCAGTTCTTC. This sequence encodes CASSVTAGAYNEQFF.

The chain is built from TRBV9 and TRBJ1-4; tentative D call: TRBD1 (5 bases). The V end was cut by 3 bases, the J end by 0 bases, with 15 bases between. The length of the CDR3 is 17 residues. Germline lookup yields CDR1 SGDLS and CDR2 YYNGEE. The CDR3 DNA reads as TGTGCCAGCAGCGCCCAGCGGGGCAAAGCAACTAATGAAAAACTGTTTTTT. Its protein is CASSAQRGKATNEKLFF.

The genes are TRBV7-9 and TRBJ2-2; TRBD1 matches at 9 bases. The ends lost 5 bases at V and 4 bases at J; junction bases unmatched: 8. This CDR3 contains 16 residues. CDR1 is SEHNR, CDR2 FQNEAQ, per germline (reference sequence). CDR3 in amino acids: CASSQYRGQATGELFF. The CDR3 coding sequence is TGTGCCAGCAGCCAATACAGGGGGCAAGCCACCGGGGAGCTGTTTTTT.

The chain carries TRBV28 and TRBJ1-4; 12 bases agree with TRBD1. This CDR3 has 15 amino acids. Germline V gives CDR1 MDHEN, CDR2 SYDVKM. Trimming took 2 bases from V and 8 from J; bases not matched to a gene: 3. The CDR3 sequence is CASSLEGQGAEKLFF. CDR3 bases: TGTGCCAGCAGTTTAGAGGGACAGGGGGCGGAAAAACTGTTTTTT.

The rearrangement uses TRBV5-5 and TRBJ2-7; tentative D call: TRBD2 (6 bases). The CDR3 runs 14 residues. The germline V gene has CDR1 SGHKS and CDR2 YYEKEE (reference sequence). The germline V and J ends were trimmed by 0 bases and 0 bases, with 7 bases remaining between them. CDR3 in DNA: TGTGCCAGCAGCTTGGCGGGGGACTCCTACGAGCAGTACTTC. It yields the protein CASSLAGDSYEQYF.

The chain combines TRBV10-3 with TRBJ1-2, with TRBD1 identical over 7 bases. CDR3 length equals 13 residues. Germline lookup yields CDR1 ENHRY and CDR2 SYGVKD. V shed 4 bases and J 6 bases; nucleotides not matched to a gene: 5. The CDR3 region has the DNA TGTGCCATCAGTGTGGGACAGACGGATGGCTACACCTTC. It translates to CAISVGQTDGYTF.

V is TRBV4-1 and J is TRBJ1-1; no reliable D call. Trimming took off 0 bases at V and 3 bases at J, with 11 bases between the two ends. The CDR3 totals 15 residues. The germline gives CDR1 MGHRA, CDR2 YSYEKL. The CDR3 nucleotides are TGCGCCAGCAGCCAAGAGCTTGAGGGCCACACTGAAGCTTTCTTT. This gives the protein CASSQELEGHTEAFF.

The V call is TRBV7-2, the J call TRBJ1-1; D is possibly TRBD1 (5 bases). The CDR3 loop spans 14 amino acids. V lost 4 bases, J lost 3 bases, and 12 bases lay in between. CDR1 and CDR2 from the germline V gene are SGHTA and FQGNSA. The CDR3: CASSSYDSHTEAFF. CDR3 in DNA: TGTGCCAGCAGCTCCTACGACAGCCACACTGAAGCTTTCTTT.

V and J are TRBV3-1 (or the pseudogene TRBV3-2) and TRBJ1-5; no reliable D call. Trimming removed 3 bases at V and 9 bases at J, with 24 bases between. CDR1 and CDR2 from the germline V gene are LGHDT and YNNKEL (reference sequence). The CDR3 length is 17 residues. Here the CDR3 DNA reads TGTGCCAGCAGCCAGGCTGGCGGGCCGAACCTGGAAGGGCCCCAGCATTTT. It specifies CASSQAGGPNLEGPQHF.

The rearrangement links TRBV7-9 to TRBJ1-1, with D uncertain. This CDR3 comprises 13 residues. In germline, CDR1 is SEHNR, CDR2 FQNEAQ (reference sequence). The ends were cut back, 6 bases at V and 4 bases at J, with 12 bases in the middle. CDR3 sequence reads: CASRARVGTEAFF. CDR3 nucleotide sequence: TGTGCCAGCAGGGCCCGGGTCGGCACTGAAGCTTTCTTT.

The rearrangement links TRBV20-1 to TRBJ1-1; no clear D. V lost 3 bases and J 5 bases, leaving 10 bases between the germline ends. The CDR3 is made up of 12 amino acids. CDR1 and CDR2 from the germline V gene are DFQATT and SNEGSKA (reference sequence). As DNA, the CDR3 is TGCAGTGCTAGTTACCGGGGAACTGAAGCTTTCTTT. Translation: CSASYRGTEAFF.